The T cell receptor beta chain under discussion was sequenced for a study of cytomegalovirus exposure and HLA in healthy donors. The ends were cut back, 8 bases at V and 8 bases at J, with 15 bases in the middle. The CDR3 is 12 amino acids. The germline CDR1 and CDR2 sequences are MRHNA and SNTAGT. The PCR employed 60 Vbeta primers together with 13 Jbeta primers. Here immunoSEQ multiplex PCR was the method, and the copy in TCRdb shows in-frame clones only, minus some. Of about 150,000 clones listed, about 85% were seen once; the top ten hold less than 2.5%. Study-level results: Common viral pathogens (according to a later analysis) appeared linked to several of the most significant clusters. Reports indicate that TCR beta sequences accurately predicted the HLA-A and HLA-B alleles of most subjects.

To note about this clone: Antigen specificity is unknown.

This sequence was found in a woman under 30 in good health and CMV-seronegative. V is TRBV6-4 and J is TRBJ1-2, with a possible D match to TRBD1 (6 bases). The sequencing input was PBMCs. CDR3 loop: CASLCGGGGYTF. In DNA, the CDR3 is TGTGCCAGCCTTTGCGGGGGGGGCGGCTACACCTTC.